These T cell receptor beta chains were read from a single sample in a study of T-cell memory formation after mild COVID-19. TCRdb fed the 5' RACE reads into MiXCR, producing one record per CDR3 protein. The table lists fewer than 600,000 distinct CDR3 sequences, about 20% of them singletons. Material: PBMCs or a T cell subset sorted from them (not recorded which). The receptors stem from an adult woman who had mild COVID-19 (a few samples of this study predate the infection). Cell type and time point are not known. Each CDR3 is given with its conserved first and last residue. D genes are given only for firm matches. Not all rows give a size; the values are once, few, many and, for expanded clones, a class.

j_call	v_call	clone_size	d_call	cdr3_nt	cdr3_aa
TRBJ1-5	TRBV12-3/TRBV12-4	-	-	TGTGCCAGCAGCCGGATGCGTAGCAATCAGCCCCAGCATTTT	CASSRMRSNQPQHF
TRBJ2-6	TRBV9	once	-	TGTGCCAGCAGCGTAATCTCGGCTGCCGGGAACTCTGGGGCCAACGTCCTGACTTTC	CASSVISAAGNSGANVLTF
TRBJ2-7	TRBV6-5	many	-	TGTGCCAGCAGTTACATTGAGCGGCGCTCCTACGAGCAGTACTTC	CASSYIERRSYEQYF
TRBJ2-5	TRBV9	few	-	TGTGCCAGCAGCGCCCAGGCCCTCCAAGAGACCCAGTACTTC	CASSAQALQETQYF
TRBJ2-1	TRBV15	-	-	TGTGCCACCAGCGAAAATCCCACCAATGAGCAGTTCTTC	CATSENPTNEQFF
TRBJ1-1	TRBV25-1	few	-	TGTGCCAGCAGTGAAGGGCTGGCAGACTTCTCCAACACTGAAGCTTTCTTT	CASSEGLADFSNTEAFF
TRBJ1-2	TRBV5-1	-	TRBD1	TGCGCCAGCAGCCCCCAGGGGGCGCGGGGTTCTTATGGCTACACCTTC	CASSPQGARGSYGYTF
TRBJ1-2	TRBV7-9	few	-	TGTGCCAGCAGCTTAGCTGCCAGACCCTATGGCTACACCTTC	CASSLAARPYGYTF
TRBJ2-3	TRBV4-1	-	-	TGCGCCAGCAGCCAGGGCGGTTCAGTCACAGATACGCAGTATTTT	CASSQGGSVTDTQYF
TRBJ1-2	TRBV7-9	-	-	TGTGCCAGCAGCTTGATATTCGCAACCAAAACTTTCTATGGCTACACCTTC	CASSLIFATKTFYGYTF
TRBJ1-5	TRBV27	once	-	TGTGCCAGCACCCAAACTGGAGGAGGTCAGCCCCAGCATTTT	CASTQTGGGQPQHF
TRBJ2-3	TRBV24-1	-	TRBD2	TGTGCCACCAGTGATCCTGTAGCGGGGGGCCCAGATACGCAGTATTTT	CATSDPVAGGPDTQYF
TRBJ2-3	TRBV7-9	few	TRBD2	TGTGCCAGCAGCGCGAGGACTAGCTCCGCTAGCACAGATACGCAGTATTTT	CASSARTSSASTDTQYF